The T cell receptor (beta chain) described here comes from a study of OX40 agonist ivuxolimab in advanced cancers. Data came from immunoSEQ multiplex PCR; TCRdb stores just in-frame clones and leaves some out. The sample lists some 65,000 clones, approximately 86% occurring once. In its sample, this clone was seen a few times. At cycle 4 day 1, cycle 7 day 1, and baseline, blood was sampled. This specimen was CD4+ or CD8+ T cells sorted from blood, taken in a trial of the OX40 agonist ivuxolimab. This clonotype was obtained from an adult with an advanced solid tumor such as melanoma, head and neck, liver or kidney cancer.

In nucleotides, the CDR3 is TGTGCCAGTTTTGAGACAGGGGGCCCGTTGACTGAAGCTTTCTTT. Its protein is CASFETGGPLTEAFF. V and J are TRBV19 and TRBJ1-1, with 10 bases fitting TRBD1. Germline loops: CDR1 LNHDA, CDR2 SQIVND (reference sequence). V shed 8 bases, J shed 5 bases, and the junction held 11 bases outside the gene matches. The CDR3 totals 15 residues.